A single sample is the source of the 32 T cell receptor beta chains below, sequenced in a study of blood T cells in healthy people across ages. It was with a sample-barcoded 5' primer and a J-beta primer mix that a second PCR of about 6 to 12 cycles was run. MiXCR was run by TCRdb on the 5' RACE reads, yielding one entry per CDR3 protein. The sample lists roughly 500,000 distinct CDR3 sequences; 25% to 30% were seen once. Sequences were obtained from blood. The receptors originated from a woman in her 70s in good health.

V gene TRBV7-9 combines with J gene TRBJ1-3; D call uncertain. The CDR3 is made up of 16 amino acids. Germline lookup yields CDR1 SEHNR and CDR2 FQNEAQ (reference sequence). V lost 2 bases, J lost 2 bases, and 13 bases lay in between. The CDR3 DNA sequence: TGTGCCAGCAGCTTAAGACAACCAGGAGCTGGAAACACCATATATTTT. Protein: CASSLRQPGAGNTIYF. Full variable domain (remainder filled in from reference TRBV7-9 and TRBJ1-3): DTGVSQNPRHKITKRGQNVTFRCDPISEHNRLYWYRQTLGQGPEFLTYFQNEAQLEKSRLLSDRFSAERPKGSFSTLEIQRTEQGDSAMYLCASSLRQPGAGNTIYFGEGSWLTVV.

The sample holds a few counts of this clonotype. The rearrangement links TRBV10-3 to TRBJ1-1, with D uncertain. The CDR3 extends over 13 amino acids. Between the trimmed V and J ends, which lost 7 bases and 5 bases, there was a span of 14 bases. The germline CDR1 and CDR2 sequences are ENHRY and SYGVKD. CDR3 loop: CAITDGELTEAFF. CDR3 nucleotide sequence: TGTGCCATCACCGACGGGGAGTTGACTGAAGCTTTCTTT.

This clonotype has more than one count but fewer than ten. CDR3 sequence: CASSYSTAINEKLFF. The CDR3 nucleotides read TGTGCCAGCAGTTACTCGACAGCAATTAATGAAAAACTGTTTTTT. The chain employs TRBV6-5 and TRBJ1-4; tentative D call: TRBD1 (5 bases). The CDR3 sequence is 15 residues long. Germline CDR1 reads MNHEY; CDR2 reads SVGAGI. V lost 0 bases to trimming and J lost 4 bases, with 9 bases between them.

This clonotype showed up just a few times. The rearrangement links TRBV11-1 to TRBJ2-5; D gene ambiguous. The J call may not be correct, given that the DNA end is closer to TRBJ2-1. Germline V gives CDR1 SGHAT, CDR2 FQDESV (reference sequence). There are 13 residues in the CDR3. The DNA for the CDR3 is TGTGCCAGCAGTACCGGGTTTTACAATGAGCAGTTCTTC. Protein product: CASSTGFYNEQFF.

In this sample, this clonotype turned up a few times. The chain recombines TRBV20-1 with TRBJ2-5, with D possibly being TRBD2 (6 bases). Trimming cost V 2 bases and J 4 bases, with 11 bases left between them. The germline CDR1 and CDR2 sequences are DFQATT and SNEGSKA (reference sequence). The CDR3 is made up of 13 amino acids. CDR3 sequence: CSARRPGGETQYF. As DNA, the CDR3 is TGCAGTGCTAGAAGACCCGGGGGAGAGACCCAGTACTTC.

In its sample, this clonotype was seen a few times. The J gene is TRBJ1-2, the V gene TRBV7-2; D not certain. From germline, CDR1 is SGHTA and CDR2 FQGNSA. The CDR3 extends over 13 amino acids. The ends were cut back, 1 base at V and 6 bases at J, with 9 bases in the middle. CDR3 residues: CASSLGSYNGYTF. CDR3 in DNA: TGTGCCAGCAGCTTAGGGTCATACAATGGCTACACCTTC.

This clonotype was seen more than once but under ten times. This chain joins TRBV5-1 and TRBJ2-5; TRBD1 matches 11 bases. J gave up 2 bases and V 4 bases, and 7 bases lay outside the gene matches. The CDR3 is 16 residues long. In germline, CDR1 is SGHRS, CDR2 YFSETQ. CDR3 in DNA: TGCGCCAGCAGCCTAGGACAGGGGGCTGTTCAAGAGACCCAGTACTTC. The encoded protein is CASSLGQGAVQETQYF.

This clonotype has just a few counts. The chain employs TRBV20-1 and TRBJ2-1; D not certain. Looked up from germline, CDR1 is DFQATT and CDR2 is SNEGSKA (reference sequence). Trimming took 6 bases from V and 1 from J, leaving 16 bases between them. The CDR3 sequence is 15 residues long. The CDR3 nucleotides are TGCAGTGCCAAGGAGATCAGAAGGTCCTACAATGAGCAGTTCTTC. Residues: CSAKEIRRSYNEQFF.

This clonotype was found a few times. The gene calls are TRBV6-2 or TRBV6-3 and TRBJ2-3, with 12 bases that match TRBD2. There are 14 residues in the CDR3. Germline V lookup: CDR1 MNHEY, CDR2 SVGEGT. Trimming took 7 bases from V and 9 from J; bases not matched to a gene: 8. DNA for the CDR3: TGTGCCAGCAAACTAGCGGGGGGTCAATTAACGCAGTATTTT. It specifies CASKLAGGQLTQYF.

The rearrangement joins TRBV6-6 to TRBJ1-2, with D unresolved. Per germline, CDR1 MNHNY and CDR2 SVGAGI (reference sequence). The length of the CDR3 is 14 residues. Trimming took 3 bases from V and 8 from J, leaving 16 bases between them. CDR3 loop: CASSYRAAVWGYTF. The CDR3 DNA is TGTGCCAGCAGTTATAGGGCCGCTGTCTGGGGCTACACCTTC.

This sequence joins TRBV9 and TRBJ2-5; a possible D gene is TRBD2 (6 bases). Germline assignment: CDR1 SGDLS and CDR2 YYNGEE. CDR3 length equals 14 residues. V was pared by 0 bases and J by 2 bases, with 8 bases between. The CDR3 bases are TGTGCCAGCAGCGTAGCACTAGCTCAAGAGACCCAGTACTTC. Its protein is CASSVALAQETQYF.

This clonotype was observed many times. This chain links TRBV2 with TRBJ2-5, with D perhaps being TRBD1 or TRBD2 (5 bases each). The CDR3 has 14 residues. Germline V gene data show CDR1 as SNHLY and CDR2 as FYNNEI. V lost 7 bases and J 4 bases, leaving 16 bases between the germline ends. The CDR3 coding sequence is TGTGCCAGCATTCCTTGGGGACCCCGAGAGACCCAGTACTTC. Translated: CASIPWGPRETQYF.

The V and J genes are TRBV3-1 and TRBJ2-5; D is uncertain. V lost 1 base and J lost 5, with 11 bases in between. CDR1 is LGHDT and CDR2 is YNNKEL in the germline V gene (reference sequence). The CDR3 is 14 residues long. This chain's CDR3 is CASSQAQPWETQYF. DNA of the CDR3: TGTGCCAGCAGCCAAGCCCAACCGTGGGAGACCCAGTACTTC.

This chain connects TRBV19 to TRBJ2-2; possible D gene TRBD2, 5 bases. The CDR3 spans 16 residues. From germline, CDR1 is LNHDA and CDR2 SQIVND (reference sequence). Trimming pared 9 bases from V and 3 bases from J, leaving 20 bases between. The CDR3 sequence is CASISRTRADTGELFF. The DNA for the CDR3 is TGTGCCAGCATCAGCCGGACTCGTGCGGACACCGGGGAGCTGTTTTTT.

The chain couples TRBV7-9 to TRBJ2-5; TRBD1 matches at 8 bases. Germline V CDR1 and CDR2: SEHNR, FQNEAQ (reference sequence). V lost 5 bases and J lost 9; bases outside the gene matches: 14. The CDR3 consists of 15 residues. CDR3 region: CASSPTGAGQGSQYF. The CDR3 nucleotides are TGTGCCAGCAGCCCGACAGGGGCAGGGCAAGGGTCCCAGTACTTC.

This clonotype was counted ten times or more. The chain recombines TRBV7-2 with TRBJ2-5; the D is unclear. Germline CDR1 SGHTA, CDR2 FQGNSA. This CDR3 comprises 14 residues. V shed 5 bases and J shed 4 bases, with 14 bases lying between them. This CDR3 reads CASSAGPLRETQYF. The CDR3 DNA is TGTGCCAGCAGCGCCGGACCCCTCAGAGAGACCCAGTACTTC.

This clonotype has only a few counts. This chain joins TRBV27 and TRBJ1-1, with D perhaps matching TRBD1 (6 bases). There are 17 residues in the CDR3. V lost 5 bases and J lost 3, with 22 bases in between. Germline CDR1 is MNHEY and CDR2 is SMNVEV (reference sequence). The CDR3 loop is CASSPRGAGKRDTEAFF. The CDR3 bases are TGTGCCAGCAGTCCGAGGGGGGCCGGGAAGAGGGACACTGAAGCTTTCTTT.

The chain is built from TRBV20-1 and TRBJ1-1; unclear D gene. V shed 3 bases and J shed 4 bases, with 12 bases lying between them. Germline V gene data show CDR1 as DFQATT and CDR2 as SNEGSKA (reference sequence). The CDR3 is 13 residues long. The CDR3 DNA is TGCAGTGCTAGCCCCACTGGAGGCACTGAAGCTTTCTTT. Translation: CSASPTGGTEAFF.

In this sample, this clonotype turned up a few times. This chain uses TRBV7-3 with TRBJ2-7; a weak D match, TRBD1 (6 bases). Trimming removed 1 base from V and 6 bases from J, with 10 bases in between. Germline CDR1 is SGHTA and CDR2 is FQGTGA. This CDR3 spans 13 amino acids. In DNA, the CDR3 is TGTGCCAGCAGCTTAATTTCAGGGGCCGAGCAGTACTTC. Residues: CASSLISGAEQYF.

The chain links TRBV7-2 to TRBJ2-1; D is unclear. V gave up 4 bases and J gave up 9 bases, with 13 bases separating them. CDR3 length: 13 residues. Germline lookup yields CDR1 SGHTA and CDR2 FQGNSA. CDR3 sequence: CASSSAASGEQFF. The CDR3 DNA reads TGTGCCAGCAGCTCGGCGGCCTCGGGTGAGCAGTTCTTC.

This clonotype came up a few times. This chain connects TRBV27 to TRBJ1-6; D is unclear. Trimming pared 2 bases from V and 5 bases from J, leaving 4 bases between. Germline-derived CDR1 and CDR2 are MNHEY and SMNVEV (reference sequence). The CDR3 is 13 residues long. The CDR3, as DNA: TGTGCCAGCAGTTTAAGGGATAATTCACCCCTCCACTTT. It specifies CASSLRDNSPLHF.

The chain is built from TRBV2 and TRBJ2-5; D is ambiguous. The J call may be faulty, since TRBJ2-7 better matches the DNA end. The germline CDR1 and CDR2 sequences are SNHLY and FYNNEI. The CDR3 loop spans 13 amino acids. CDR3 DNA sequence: TGTGCCAGCAGTGCCGGGCGAGATTACGAGCAGTACTTC. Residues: CASSAGRDYEQYF.

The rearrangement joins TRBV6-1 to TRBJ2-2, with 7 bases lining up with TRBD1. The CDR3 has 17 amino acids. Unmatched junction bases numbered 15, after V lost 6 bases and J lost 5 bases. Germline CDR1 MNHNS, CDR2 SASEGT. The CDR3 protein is CASSPRQGVSGTGELFF. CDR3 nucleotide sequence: TGTGCCAGCAGCCCCCGACAGGGAGTAAGTGGTACCGGGGAGCTGTTTTTT.

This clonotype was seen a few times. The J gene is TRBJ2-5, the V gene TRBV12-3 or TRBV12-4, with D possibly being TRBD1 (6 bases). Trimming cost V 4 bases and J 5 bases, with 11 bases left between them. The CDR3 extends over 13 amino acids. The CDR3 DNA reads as TGTGCCAGCAGTTACAGGGCCGCGGAGACCCAGTACTTC. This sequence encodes CASSYRAAETQYF.

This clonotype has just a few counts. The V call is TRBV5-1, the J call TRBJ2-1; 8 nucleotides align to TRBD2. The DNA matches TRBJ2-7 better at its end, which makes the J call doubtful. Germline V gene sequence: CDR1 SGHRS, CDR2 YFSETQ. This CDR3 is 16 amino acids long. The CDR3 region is CASSTGGAASSYEQYF. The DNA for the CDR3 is TGCGCCAGCAGCACCGGGGGGGCAGCAAGCTCCTACGAGCAGTACTTC.

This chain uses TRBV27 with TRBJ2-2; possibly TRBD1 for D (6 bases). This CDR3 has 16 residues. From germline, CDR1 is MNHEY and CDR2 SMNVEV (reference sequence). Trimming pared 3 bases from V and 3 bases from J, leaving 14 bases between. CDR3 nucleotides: TGTGCCAGCAGTTTCTACCTTAGACAGGACACCGGGGAGCTGTTTTTT. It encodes CASSFYLRQDTGELFF.

CDR3 loop: CAIGKRTGVETQYF. The CDR3 DNA is TGTGCCATTGGGAAAAGGACAGGGGTAGAGACCCAGTACTTC. The J gene is TRBJ2-5, the V gene TRBV10-3; TRBD1 agrees at 9 bases. V dropped 9 bases and J dropped 4; count of bases not matched to a gene: 9. In germline, CDR1 is ENHRY, CDR2 SYGVKD. The CDR3 runs to 14 residues.

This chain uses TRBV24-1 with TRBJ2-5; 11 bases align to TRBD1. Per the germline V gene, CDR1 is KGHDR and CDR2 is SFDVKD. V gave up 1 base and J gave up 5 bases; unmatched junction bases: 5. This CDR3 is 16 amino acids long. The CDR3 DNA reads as TGTGCCACCAGTGATTTCTCCGGGACAGGGGGGGAGACCCAGTACTTC. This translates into CATSDFSGTGGETQYF.

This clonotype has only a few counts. The DNA for the CDR3 is TGCAGCGTCGAAAAAAGTTGGCGAAATGGGATGGGCTACACCTTC. This codes for CSVEKSWRNGMGYTF. The chain combines TRBV29-1 with TRBJ1-2; D not certain. The CDR3 is made up of 15 amino acids. The V and J ends lost 6 bases and 8 bases respectively, with 25 bases between them. The germline gives CDR1 SQVTM, CDR2 ANQGSEA. The complete variable domain, with remaining parts taken from reference TRBV29-1 and TRBJ1-2, reads SAVISQKPSRDICQRGTSLTIQCQVDSQVTMMFWYRQQPGQSLTLIATANQGSEATYESGFVIDKFPISRPNLTFSTLTVSNMSPEDSSIYLCSVEKSWRNGMGYTFGSGTRLTVV.

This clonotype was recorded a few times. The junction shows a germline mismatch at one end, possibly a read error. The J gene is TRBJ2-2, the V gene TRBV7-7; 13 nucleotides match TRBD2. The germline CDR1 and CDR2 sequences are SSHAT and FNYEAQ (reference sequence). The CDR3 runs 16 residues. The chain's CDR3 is CASSPGLAGTTGELFF. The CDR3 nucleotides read TGTGCTAGCAGCCCGGGACTAGCGGGGACCACCGGGGAGCTGTTTTTT.

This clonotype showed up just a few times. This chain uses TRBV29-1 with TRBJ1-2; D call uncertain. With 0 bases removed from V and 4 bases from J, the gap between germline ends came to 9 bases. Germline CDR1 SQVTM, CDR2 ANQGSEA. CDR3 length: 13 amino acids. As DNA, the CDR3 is TGCAGCGTTGAAGAGCAGATTGCCTATGGCTACACCTTC. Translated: CSVEEQIAYGYTF.

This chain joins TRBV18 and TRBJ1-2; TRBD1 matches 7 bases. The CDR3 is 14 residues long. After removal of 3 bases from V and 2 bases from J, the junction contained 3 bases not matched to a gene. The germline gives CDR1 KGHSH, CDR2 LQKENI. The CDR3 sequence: CASSPGTDNYGYTF. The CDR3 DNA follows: TGTGCCAGCTCACCCGGGACAGACAACTATGGCTACACCTTC.